These T cell receptor beta chains were read from a single sample in a study of blood T cell repertoires in COVID-19. The method was immunoSEQ multiplex PCR; TCRdb's version includes in-frame clones alone and lacks a portion of them. This sample has around 290,000 clones; approximately 90% occur once, and the top ten carry approximately 2%. Sequencing was done on a sample of PBMCs or T cells enriched from blood (not recorded which). The receptors originated from a woman aged 55-70 years in a cohort exposed to, infected with or recovered from COVID-19 (not recorded which). Both conserved end residues are part of each CDR3. D genes are given only for firm matches. Not all rows give a size; the values are once, few, many and, for expanded clones, a class.

D,J,V,size,DNA,CDR3
.,TRBJ1-6,TRBV28,few,TGTGCCAGCAGTTTGGTATGGAGCTCCTATAATTCACCCCTCCACTTT,CASSLVWSSYNSPLHF
TRBD2,TRBJ2-7,TRBV4-1,few,TGCGCCAGCAGCCAAGACCCCGGGACTAGCGGGAGGTACGAGCAGTACTTC,CASSQDPGTSGRYEQYF
.,TRBJ1-4,TRBV6-5,.,TGTGCCAGCAGTTTGACAGCGAATGAAAAACTGTTTTTT,CASSLTANEKLFF
.,TRBJ2-3,TRBV13,.,TGTGCCAGCAGCTTAGGCGGGAAGGGAACAGATACGCAGTATTTT,CASSLGGKGTDTQYF
.,TRBJ1-1,TRBV5-6,.,TGTGCCAGCAGCTACAGGGTGCTGAACACTGAAGCTTTCTTT,CASSYRVLNTEAFF
.,TRBJ1-2,TRBV19,few,TGTGCCAGTAGTATACGGGAGTGGGACTATGGCTACACCTTC,CASSIREWDYGYTF
TRBD1,TRBJ2-7,TRBV28,once,TGTGCCAGCAGTCGCCCCCGGACAGGGGCGGGCGAGCAGTACTTC,CASSRPRTGAGEQYF
TRBD1,TRBJ1-4,TRBV6-1,.,TGTGCCAGCAGTGAAAGGTGGGGACAGCGCTCTGAAAAACTGTTTTTT,CASSERWGQRSEKLFF
TRBD2,TRBJ2-7,TRBV2,.,TGTGCCAGCAGTGTGGGGGGGAGAGACTACGAGCAGTACTTC,CASSVGGRDYEQYF
.,TRBJ2-1,TRBV2,.,TGTGCCAGTAAAACAGGGTCCAATGAGCAGTTCTTC,CASKTGSNEQFF
TRBD1,TRBJ1-1,TRBV27,.,TGTGCCAGCAGTTTATTATCCGGGACAGGCTATGAAGCTTTCTTT,CASSLLSGTGYEAFF
TRBD1,TRBJ1-4,TRBV6-5,.,TGTGCCAGCAGGGGGACAGGTGAAAAACTGTTTTTT,CASRGTGEKLFF
.,TRBJ1-1,TRBV5-4,.,TGTGCCAGCAGCTTCCTCGACAGGAACACTGAAGCTTTCTTT,CASSFLDRNTEAFF
TRBD1,TRBJ2-5,TRBV30,.,TGTGCCTGGAGTGTCAGGGGGAGCGAAGAGACCCAGTACTTC,CAWSVRGSEETQYF
.,TRBJ2-7,TRBV3-1/TRBV3-2,.,TGTGCCAGCAGCCAAGGTTCCGGCGGGCCCTACGAGCAGTACTTC,CASSQGSGGPYEQYF
TRBD2,TRBJ2-2,TRBV3-1/TRBV3-2,.,TGTGCCAGCGGCCGACTAGCGGGAGCAGGAGGAACCGGGGAGCTGTTTTTT,CASGRLAGAGGTGELFF
.,TRBJ2-7,TRBV7-9,.,TGTGCCAGCAGCCCCCCAGGGGCACTTCACGAGCAGTACTTC,CASSPPGALHEQYF
TRBD2,TRBJ2-1,TRBV2,.,TGTGCCAGCACCGAAAGTGGTGGTCTAGCGGGAGGGAGGGAGCAGTTCTTC,CASTESGGLAGGREQFF
.,TRBJ2-3,TRBV2,.,TGTGCCAGCACCTTAGACAGCTCCACAGATACGCAGTATTTT,CASTLDSSTDTQYF
.,TRBJ1-1,TRBV29-1,.,TGCAGCGCCGGCCAGTCGGGGACTGAAGCTTTCTTT,CSAGQSGTEAFF
.,TRBJ2-1,TRBV30,.,TGTGCCTGGAGTGATGGACTATACAATGAGCAGTTCTTC,CAWSDGLYNEQFF
TRBD2,TRBJ2-1,TRBV4-1,.,TGCGCCAGCAGCCATACTAGCGGTTTCTACAATGAGCAGTTCTTC,CASSHTSGFYNEQFF
TRBD2,TRBJ2-7,TRBV3-1/TRBV3-2,.,TGTGCCAGCAGACATAGCGGGAGGGGGGCTATCGAGCAGTACTTC,CASRHSGRGAIEQYF
.,TRBJ2-5,TRBV28,.,TGTGCCAGCGCTAGCCCTGGGGAGACCCAGTACTTC,CASASPGETQYF
TRBD1,TRBJ1-5,TRBV29-1,once,TGCAGCGTTCTTACAGGGGTCAATCAGCCCCAGCATTTT,CSVLTGVNQPQHF
TRBD1,TRBJ1-6,TRBV27,.,TGTGCCAGCAGCCAAACAGGGGAGAGGTCACCCCTCCACTTT,CASSQTGERSPLHF
TRBD2,TRBJ2-1,TRBV28,.,TGTGCCAGCAGTTTGACTAGCCTAGAGCAGTTCTTC,CASSLTSLEQFF
.,TRBJ2-7,TRBV11-2,.,TGTGCCAGCAGCTTAGGTCCCAACTCCTACGAGCAGTACTTC,CASSLGPNSYEQYF
.,TRBJ1-1,TRBV7-9,.,TGTGCCAGCAGCTTCGGCCAGGAGGACACTGAAGCTTTCTTT,CASSFGQEDTEAFF
TRBD1,TRBJ1-5,TRBV4-2,.,TGTGCCAGCAGCCAAGATCTGGACAGGGGTCGACCCCAGCATTTT,CASSQDLDRGRPQHF
TRBD1,TRBJ2-1,TRBV6-4,.,TGTGCCAGCAGTGACGCTTACAGGGGGCGGAATGAGCAGTTCTTC,CASSDAYRGRNEQFF
TRBD2,TRBJ2-7,TRBV19,.,TGTGCCAGTAGTATAAGTCTAGCGGGAGTAGAGCAGTACTTC,CASSISLAGVEQYF
.,TRBJ2-3,TRBV4-1,.,TGCGCCAGCAGCCAAACCGTTAGCCCAGATACGCAGTATTTT,CASSQTVSPDTQYF
TRBD2,TRBJ2-2,TRBV24-1,.,TGTGCCACCAGTGACCCCGGGCTAGCGGGAGTGTACACCGGGGAGCTGTTTTTT,CATSDPGLAGVYTGELFF
TRBD2,TRBJ2-7,TRBV7-3,once,TGTGCCAGCAGCTCTTACGGGAGGTTGGAGCAGTACTTC,CASSSYGRLEQYF
.,TRBJ2-3,TRBV28,.,TGTGCCAGCAGCAGACAGTCCACAGATACGCAGTATTTT,CASSRQSTDTQYF
TRBD2,TRBJ2-1,TRBV9,.,TGTGCCAGCAGCGTAGAGAGGACTAGCGGTGAGCAGTTCTTC,CASSVERTSGEQFF
.,TRBJ2-7,TRBV21-1,.,TGTGCCAGCAGCAGCGGGAGCTACGAGCAGTACTTC,CASSSGSYEQYF
.,TRBJ2-2,TRBV14,.,TGTGCCAGCAGCCAAAGAGCGGTTAACACCGGGGAGCTGTTTTTT,CASSQRAVNTGELFF
.,TRBJ2-5,TRBV5-1,.,TGCGCCAGCAGCTTGGGCGGGGGGACAGCCCAAGAGACCCAGTACTTC,CASSLGGGTAQETQYF
TRBD2,TRBJ2-3,TRBV5-6,few,TGTGCCAGCAGCCCCACTAGCGGGAGACACCCTGATACGCAGTATTTT,CASSPTSGRHPDTQYF
.,TRBJ2-1,TRBV27,.,.,CASSLVAGGTTMSPFF
.,TRBJ2-5,TRBV5-1,.,TGCGCCAGCAGCTTGGGTAGGGGAGAGACCCAGTACTTC,CASSLGRGETQYF
TRBD1,TRBJ1-6,TRBV11-2,.,TGTGCCAGCAGCCCGGGACAGGGGGTATCACCCCTCCACTTT,CASSPGQGVSPLHF
.,TRBJ1-2,TRBV2,.,TGTGCCAGCAGTGAAGCGGAAGGGGCCAACTATGGCTACACCTTC,CASSEAEGANYGYTF
TRBD2,TRBJ2-1,TRBV7-9,once,TGTGCCAGCAGCTTAATGGGGACTAGCGGTTACAATGAGCAGTTCTTC,CASSLMGTSGYNEQFF
.,TRBJ1-3,TRBV9,many,TGTGCCAGCAGCGTAGAACTCTCTGGAAACACCATATATTTT,CASSVELSGNTIYF
.,TRBJ2-2,TRBV5-4,once,TGTGCCAGCAGCTTGGAAAGGGGCAGTCTACCCGGGGAGCTGTTTTTT,CASSLERGSLPGELFF
.,TRBJ1-5,TRBV6-5,.,TGTGCCAGCAGATCCGGACTGATCAATCAGCCCCAGCATTTT,CASRSGLINQPQHF
.,TRBJ2-3,TRBV7-3,.,TGTGCCAGCAGCCGGGAGACAGTCGGGGATACGCAGTATTTT,CASSRETVGDTQYF
TRBD1,TRBJ2-7,TRBV5-4,.,TGTGCCAGCAGCCGTCCCGGGACAGGAGAGCAGTACTTC,CASSRPGTGEQYF
.,TRBJ1-5,TRBV28,.,TGTGCCAGCAGTTTACTTTATAGCAATCAGCCCCAGCATTTT,CASSLLYSNQPQHF
.,TRBJ1-6,TRBV28,.,TGTGCCAGCAGTTTGACGGCGCAGGCGATTAATTCACCCCTCCACTTT,CASSLTAQAINSPLHF
TRBD2,TRBJ2-7,TRBV19,.,TGTGCCAGTAGTCCCGGGGGGGCCCCAGGCGAGCAGTACTTC,CASSPGGAPGEQYF
TRBD2,TRBJ2-1,TRBV15,.,TGTGCCACCAGCAGAAAGCGGGAGCATGAGCAGTTCTTC,CATSRKREHEQFF
.,TRBJ1-4,TRBV5-5,.,TGTGCCAGCAGCTGGGCGGGGAATGAAAAACTGTTTTTT,CASSWAGNEKLFF
.,TRBJ2-2,TRBV24-1,.,TGTGCCACCAGTACTCGGCGGGAACCCACCGGGGAGCTGTTTTTT,CATSTRREPTGELFF
TRBD1,TRBJ1-1,TRBV3-1/TRBV3-2,once,TGTGCCAGCAGCCTTACAGGGGAGGCTTTCTTT,CASSLTGEAFF
.,TRBJ1-5,TRBV6-5,.,TGTGCCAGCAGAGAGACAAGCAATCAGCCCCAGCATTTT,CASRETSNQPQHF
TRBD1,TRBJ2-7,TRBV6-5,.,TGTGCCAGCAGCCAAGACAGGGGGCTCCCCTACGAGCAGTACTTC,CASSQDRGLPYEQYF